This T cell receptor (beta chain) comes out of a study of blood T cell repertoires in COVID-19. Per the original data handling: The authors estimated nucleated cell counts from reference gene primer amplification. The protocol was immunoSEQ multiplex PCR, while the TCRdb copy is restricted to in-frame clones and leaves out a portion. V and J calls and clone size follow that table, whereas D and trimming were derived from the DNA. The sample holds tens of thousands of clones; roughly three quarters are singletons and the top ten take 2% to 2.5%. V lost 2 bases, J lost 2 bases, and 13 bases stayed unmatched. This CDR3 has 19 residues. Germline assignment: CDR1 SGHRS and CDR2 YFSETQ. While infection was still active, Seattle patients were enrolled and then followed longitudinally.

Sequencing was performed on peripheral blood. The clonotype was recovered from a man aged 65 to 79 with COVID-19, enrolled during active disease. The chain has TRBV5-1 and TRBJ2-3; TRBD2 agrees at 11 bases. The CDR3 protein is CASSLGSLRLAGLTDTQYF. CDR3 nucleotide sequence: TGCGCCAGCAGCTTAGGATCCCTAAGACTAGCGGGACTCACAGATACGCAGTATTTT.